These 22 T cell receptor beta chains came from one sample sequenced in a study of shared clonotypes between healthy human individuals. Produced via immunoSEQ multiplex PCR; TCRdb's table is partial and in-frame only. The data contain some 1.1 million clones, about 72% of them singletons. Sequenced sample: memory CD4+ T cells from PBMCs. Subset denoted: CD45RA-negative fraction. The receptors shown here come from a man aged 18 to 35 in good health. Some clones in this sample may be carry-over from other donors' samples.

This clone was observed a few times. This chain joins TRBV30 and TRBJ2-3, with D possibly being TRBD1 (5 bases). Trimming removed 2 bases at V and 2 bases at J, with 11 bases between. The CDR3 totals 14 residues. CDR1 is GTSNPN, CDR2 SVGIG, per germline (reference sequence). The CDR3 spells CAWSQGGDTDTQYF. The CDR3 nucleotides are TGTGCCTGGAGTCAGGGTGGGGACACAGATACGCAGTATTTT. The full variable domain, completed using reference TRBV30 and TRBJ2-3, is SQTIHQWPATLVQPVGSPLSLECTVEGTSNPNLYWYRQAAGRGLQLLFYSVGIGQISSEVPQNLSASRPQDRQFILSSKKLLLSDSGFYLCAWSQGGDTDTQYFGPGTRLTVL.

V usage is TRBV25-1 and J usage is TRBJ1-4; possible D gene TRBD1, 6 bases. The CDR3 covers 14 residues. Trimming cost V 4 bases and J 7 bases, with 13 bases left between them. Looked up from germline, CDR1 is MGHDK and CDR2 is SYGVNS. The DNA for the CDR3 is TGTGCCAGCAGTGTACAGGGTCGAGGTGAAAAACTGTTTTTT. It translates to CASSVQGRGEKLFF.

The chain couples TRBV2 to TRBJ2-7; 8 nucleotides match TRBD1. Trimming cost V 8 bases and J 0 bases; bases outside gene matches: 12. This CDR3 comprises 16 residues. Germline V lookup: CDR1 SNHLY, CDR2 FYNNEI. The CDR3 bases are TGTGCCAGCGCTTACGGGACAGGCCTTATCTCCTACGAGCAGTACTTC. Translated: CASAYGTGLISYEQYF.

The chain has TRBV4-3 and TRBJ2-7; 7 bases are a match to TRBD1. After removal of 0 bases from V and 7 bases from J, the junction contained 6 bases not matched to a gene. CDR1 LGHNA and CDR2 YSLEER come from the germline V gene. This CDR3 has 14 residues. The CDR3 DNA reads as TGCGCCAGCAGCCAAGAGGACAGGCCTCGGGAGCAGTACTTC. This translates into CASSQEDRPREQYF.

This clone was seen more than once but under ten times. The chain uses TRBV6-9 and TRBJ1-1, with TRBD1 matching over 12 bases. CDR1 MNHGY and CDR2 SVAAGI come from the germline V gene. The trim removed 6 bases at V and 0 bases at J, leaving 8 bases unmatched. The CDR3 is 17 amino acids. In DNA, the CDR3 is TGTGCCAGCAGCCGGGACAGGGGGCCGATGGTGAACACTGAAGCTTTCTTT. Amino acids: CASSRDRGPMVNTEAFF.

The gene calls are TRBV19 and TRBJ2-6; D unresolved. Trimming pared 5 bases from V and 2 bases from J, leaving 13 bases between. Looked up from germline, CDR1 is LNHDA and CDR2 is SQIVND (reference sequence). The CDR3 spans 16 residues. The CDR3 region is CASSVAASAGANVLTF. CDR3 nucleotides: TGTGCCAGTAGTGTTGCGGCTAGTGCTGGGGCCAACGTCCTGACTTTC.

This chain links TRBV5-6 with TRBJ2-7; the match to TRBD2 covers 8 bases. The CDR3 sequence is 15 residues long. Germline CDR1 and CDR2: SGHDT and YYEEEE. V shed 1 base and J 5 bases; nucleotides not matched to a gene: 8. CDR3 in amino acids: CASSLSTSAVDEQYF. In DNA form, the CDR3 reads TGTGCCAGCAGCTTGTCGACTAGCGCGGTCGACGAGCAGTACTTC.

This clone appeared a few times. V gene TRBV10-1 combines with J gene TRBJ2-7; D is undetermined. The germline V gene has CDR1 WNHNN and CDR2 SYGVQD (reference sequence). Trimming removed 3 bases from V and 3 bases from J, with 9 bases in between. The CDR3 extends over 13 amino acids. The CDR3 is CASSEGLVYEQYF. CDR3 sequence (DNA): TGCGCCAGCAGTGAAGGGCTAGTCTACGAGCAGTACTTC.

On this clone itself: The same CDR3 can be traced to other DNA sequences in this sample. The CDR3 is CASSGGTGMNTEAFF. CDR3 nucleotide sequence: TGCGCCAGCAGCGGAGGGACAGGTATGAACACTGAAGCTTTCTTT. This sequence joins TRBV5-1 and TRBJ1-1; 8 bases fit TRBD1. Germline V gives CDR1 SGHRS, CDR2 YFSETQ. CDR3 length equals 15 residues. V was clipped by 4 bases and J by 0 bases; unmatched bases: 5.

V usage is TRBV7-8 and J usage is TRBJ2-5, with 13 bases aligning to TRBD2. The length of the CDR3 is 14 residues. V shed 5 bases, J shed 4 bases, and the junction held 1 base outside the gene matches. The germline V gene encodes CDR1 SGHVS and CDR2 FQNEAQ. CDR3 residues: CASSRLAGGETQYF. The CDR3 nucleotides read TGTGCCAGCAGCCGACTAGCGGGAGGAGAGACCCAGTACTTC.

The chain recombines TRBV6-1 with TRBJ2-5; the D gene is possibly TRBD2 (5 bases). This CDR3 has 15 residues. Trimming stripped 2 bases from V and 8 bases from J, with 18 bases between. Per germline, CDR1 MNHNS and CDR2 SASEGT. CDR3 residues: CASSELAGPISTQYF. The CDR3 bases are TGTGCCAGCAGTGAACTGGCGGGCCCAATTAGCACCCAGTACTTC.

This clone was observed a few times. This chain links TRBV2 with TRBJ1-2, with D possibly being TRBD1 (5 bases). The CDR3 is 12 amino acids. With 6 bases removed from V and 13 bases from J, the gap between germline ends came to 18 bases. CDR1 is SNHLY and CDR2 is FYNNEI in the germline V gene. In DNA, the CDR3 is TGTGCCAGCAGGGAGGGGACGGACCGTCCCACCTTC. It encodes CASREGTDRPTF.

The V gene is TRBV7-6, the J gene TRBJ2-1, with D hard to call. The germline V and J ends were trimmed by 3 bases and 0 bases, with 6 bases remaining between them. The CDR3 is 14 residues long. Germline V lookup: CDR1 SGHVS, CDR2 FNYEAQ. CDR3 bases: TGTGCCAGCAGCTTGTCCCGCTCCTACAATGAGCAGTTCTTC. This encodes CASSLSRSYNEQFF.

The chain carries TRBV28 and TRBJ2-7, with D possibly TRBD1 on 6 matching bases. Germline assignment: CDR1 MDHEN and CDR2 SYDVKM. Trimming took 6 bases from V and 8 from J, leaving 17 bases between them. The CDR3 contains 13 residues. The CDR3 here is CASRRTAVYKQYF. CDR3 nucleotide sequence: TGTGCCAGCAGGCGGACAGCGGTGTACAAGCAGTACTTC.

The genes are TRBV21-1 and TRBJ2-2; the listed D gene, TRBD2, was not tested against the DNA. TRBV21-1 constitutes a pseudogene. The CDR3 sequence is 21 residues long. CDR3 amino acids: CASSKGEGASGRPTNTGELFF. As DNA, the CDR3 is TGTGCCAGCAGCAAAGGAGAAGGGGCTAGCGGGAGGCCGACGAACACCGGGGAGCTGTTTTTT.

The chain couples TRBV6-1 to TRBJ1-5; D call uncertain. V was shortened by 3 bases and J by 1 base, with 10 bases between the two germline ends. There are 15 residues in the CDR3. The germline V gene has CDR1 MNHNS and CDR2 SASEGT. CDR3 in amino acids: CASSDGTVSNQPQHF. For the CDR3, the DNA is TGTGCCAGCAGTGACGGTACGGTAAGCAATCAGCCCCAGCATTTT.

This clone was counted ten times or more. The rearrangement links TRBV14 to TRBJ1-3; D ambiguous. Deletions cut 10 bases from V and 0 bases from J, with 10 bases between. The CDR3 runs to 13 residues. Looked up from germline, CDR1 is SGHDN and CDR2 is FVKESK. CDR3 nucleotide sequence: TGTGCCACCCAATTGAACTCTGGAAACACCATATATTTT. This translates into CATQLNSGNTIYF. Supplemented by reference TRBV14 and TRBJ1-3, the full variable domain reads EAGVTQFPSHSVIEKGQTVTLRCDPISGHDNLYWYRRVMGKEIKFLLHFVKESKQDESGMPNNRFLAERTGGTYSTLKVQPAELEDSGVYFCATQLNSGNTIYFGEGSWLTVV.

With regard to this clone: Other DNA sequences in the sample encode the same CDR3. The CDR3 loop reads CASSLAGGTGELFF. CDR3 nucleotides: TGTGCCAGCAGCTTGGCCGGGGGAACCGGGGAGCTGTTTTTT. The rearrangement joins TRBV5-4 to TRBJ2-2, with D perhaps matching TRBD2 (6 bases). Trimming shortened V by 0 bases and J by 5 bases, and 8 bases separated the two germline ends. Looked up from germline, CDR1 is SGHNT and CDR2 is YYREEE (reference sequence). The CDR3 spans 14 residues.

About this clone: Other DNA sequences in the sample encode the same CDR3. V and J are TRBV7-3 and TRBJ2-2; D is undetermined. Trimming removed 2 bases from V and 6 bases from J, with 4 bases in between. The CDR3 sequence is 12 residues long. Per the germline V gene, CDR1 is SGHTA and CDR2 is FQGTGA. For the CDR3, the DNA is TGTGCCAGCAGCTTAGGGGCCGGGGAGCTGTTTTTT. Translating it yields CASSLGAGELFF.

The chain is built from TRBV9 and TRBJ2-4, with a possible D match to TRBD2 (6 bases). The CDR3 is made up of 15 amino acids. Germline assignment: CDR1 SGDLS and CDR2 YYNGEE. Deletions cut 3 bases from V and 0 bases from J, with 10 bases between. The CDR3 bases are TGTGCCAGCAGCGACGGGACTCCAGCCAAAAACATTCAGTACTTC. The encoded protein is CASSDGTPAKNIQYF.

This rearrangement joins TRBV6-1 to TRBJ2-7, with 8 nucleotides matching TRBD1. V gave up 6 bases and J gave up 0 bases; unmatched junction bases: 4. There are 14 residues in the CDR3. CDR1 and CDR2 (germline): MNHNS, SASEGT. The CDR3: CASRRTGSSYEQYF. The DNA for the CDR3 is TGTGCCAGCAGACGGACAGGGAGCTCCTACGAGCAGTACTTC.

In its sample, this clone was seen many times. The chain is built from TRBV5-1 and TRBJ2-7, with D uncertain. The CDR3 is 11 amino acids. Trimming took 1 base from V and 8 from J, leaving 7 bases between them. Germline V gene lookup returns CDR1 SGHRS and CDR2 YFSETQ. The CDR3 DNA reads TGCGCCAGCAGCTTGTTAAACCAGCAGTACTTC. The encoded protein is CASSLLNQQYF.